The 24 T cell receptor beta chains below all came from one sample that was sequenced in a study of response to subunit inactivated influenza vaccine. Via MiXCR, TCRdb re-called the RT-PCR reads, giving one row per CDR3 protein. There are hundreds of thousands of distinct CDR3 sequences in the sample; around 15% occur only once, and 7.5% to 8% lies in the top ten. The sample here was PBMCs from blood, taken 14 to 15 days before vaccination. Source of these receptors: a man aged 45-65 years who received an inactivated influenza vaccine.

This clonotype has ten or more counts. The chain has TRBV7-9 and TRBJ1-1, with a possible D match to TRBD1 (5 bases). The germline V gene encodes CDR1 SEHNR and CDR2 FQNEAQ (reference sequence). This CDR3 has 16 amino acids. V was clipped by 3 bases and J by 1 base, with 15 bases between them. The CDR3 reads CASSFSPGTGNTEAFF. CDR3 in DNA: TGTGCCAGCAGCTTTAGTCCCGGGACGGGGAACACTGAAGCTTTCTTT.

The rearrangement links TRBV2 to TRBJ2-1; tentative D call: TRBD1 (6 bases). This CDR3 has 17 amino acids. Germline CDR1 SNHLY, CDR2 FYNNEI. V lost 2 bases and J lost 5, with 19 bases in between. The CDR3 nucleotides are TGTGCCAGCAGTGAAAAGTGGCTGGGGGCGGGCCACAATGAGCAGTTCTTC. Translation gives CASSEKWLGAGHNEQFF.

This clonotype has a handful of counts. The V call is TRBV7-2, the J call TRBJ2-1, with D unclear. The germline CDR1 and CDR2 sequences are SGHTA and FQGNSA. V was pared by 7 bases and J by 3 bases, with 16 bases between. The CDR3 runs to 15 residues. The CDR3 DNA follows: TGTGCCAGCACTTCTGGATCGGCTTACTACAATGAGCAGTTCTTC. Translation: CASTSGSAYYNEQFF.

The chain uses TRBV19 and TRBJ2-3, with TRBD1 as a possible D gene (6 bases). Trimming left V 7 bases short and J 2 bases short, with 25 bases between. CDR1 is LNHDA and CDR2 is SQIVND in the germline V gene (reference sequence). The CDR3 has 18 amino acids. In nucleotides, the CDR3 is TGTGCCAGTAAAACCGGGACAAGAGGTCGTGGACCCACAGATACGCAGTATTTT. As protein: CASKTGTRGRGPTDTQYF.

The V call is TRBV6-2 or TRBV6-3, the J call TRBJ1-5, with D unclear. Deletions cut 3 bases from V and 1 base from J, with 7 bases between. This CDR3 is 14 amino acids long. The V gene's germline CDR1 is MNHEY and CDR2 SVGEGT. CDR3 sequence reads: CASSYLGSNQPQHF. CDR3 in DNA: TGTGCCAGCAGTTATCTGGGAAGCAATCAGCCCCAGCATTTT.

This clonotype was observed at least ten times. V and J are TRBV7-2 and TRBJ1-2; D not resolved. V was shortened by 6 bases and J by 4 bases, with 6 bases between the two germline ends. The CDR3 length is 11 residues. CDR1 and CDR2 from the germline V gene are SGHTA and FQGNSA. CDR3 nucleotide sequence: TGTGCCAGCAGTTCTAGCTATGGCTACACCTTC. Translated, it gives CASSSSYGYTF.

This chain connects TRBV29-1 to TRBJ2-7; D unresolved. CDR3 length equals 12 residues. V gave up 3 bases and J gave up 1 base, with 7 bases separating them. Germline-derived CDR1 and CDR2 are SQVTM and ANQGSEA. CDR3 sequence (DNA): TGCAGCGTTGAGAAATCTTCCTACGAGCAGTACTTC. This translates into CSVEKSSYEQYF.

J is TRBJ1-1 and V is TRBV28; D unresolved. This CDR3 is 15 amino acids long. With 3 bases removed from V and 0 bases from J, the gap between germline ends came to 11 bases. Germline V CDR1 and CDR2: MDHEN, SYDVKM. Here the CDR3 reads CASSFLKTVNTEAFF. The CDR3 coding sequence is TGTGCCAGCAGTTTCTTGAAGACTGTGAACACTGAAGCTTTCTTT.

This clonotype was recorded many times. The chain employs TRBV15 and TRBJ2-2, with TRBD1 matching 7 bases. The CDR3 has 17 residues. Germline-derived CDR1 and CDR2 are LNHNV and YYDKDF (reference sequence). After removal of 0 bases from V and 7 bases from J, the junction contained 11 bases not matched to a gene. CDR3 DNA sequence: TGTGCCACCAGCAGAGAGAGGGTGACAGGGATAGGCGGGGAGCTGTTTTTT. It yields the protein CATSRERVTGIGGELFF.

This clonotype was counted at least ten times. This rearrangement joins TRBV20-1 to TRBJ2-3; D not resolved. CDR3 length: 15 amino acids. Per the germline V gene, CDR1 is DFQATT and CDR2 is SNEGSKA (reference sequence). Trimming removed 4 bases at V and 2 bases at J, with 16 bases between. Here the CDR3 reads CSATSRLPNTDTQYF. For the CDR3, the DNA is TGCAGTGCTACAAGCCGATTACCTAACACAGATACGCAGTATTTT.

This clonotype was seen a few times. The V call is TRBV10-3, the J call TRBJ2-7; 7 bases match TRBD2. V shed 10 bases and J 1 base; nucleotides not matched to a gene: 10. The CDR3 is 14 residues long. In germline, CDR1 is ENHRY, CDR2 SYGVKD. The CDR3 nucleotides are TGTGCCACCTGGGGGGGGGAGTCGTCCTACGAGCAGTACTTC. Translation: CATWGGESSYEQYF.

This clonotype was recorded at least ten times. The rearrangement links TRBV28 to TRBJ2-1; TRBD2 matches 11 bases. The germline gives CDR1 MDHEN, CDR2 SYDVKM. V trimming: 3 bases; J trimming: 5 bases; junction bases outside the gene matches: 9. The CDR3 contains 17 residues. The CDR3 coding sequence is TGTGCCAGCAGTTTTCGATCACGACTAGCGGGACACAATGAGCAGTTCTTC. This gives the protein CASSFRSRLAGHNEQFF.

The chain couples TRBV28 to TRBJ2-7, with 7 bases matching TRBD2. Germline V gene data show CDR1 as MDHEN and CDR2 as SYDVKM. The V gene end was trimmed by 4 bases and the J gene end by 2 bases; junction bases not matched to a gene: 5. This CDR3 comprises 14 residues. DNA for the CDR3: TGTGCCAGCAGTTCAGCGGGGAGGCCCTACGAGCAGTACTTC. Protein: CASSSAGRPYEQYF.

The chain carries TRBV18 and TRBJ1-1; possible D gene TRBD1, 5 bases. CDR3 length: 15 residues. V was shortened by 3 bases and J by 6 bases, with 17 bases between the two germline ends. Germline lookup yields CDR1 KGHSH and CDR2 LQKENI. CDR3 region: CASSPAGGVLPEAFF. The CDR3 region has the DNA TGTGCCAGCTCACCCGCTGGGGGGGTTTTGCCTGAAGCTTTCTTT.

The chain combines TRBV20-1 with TRBJ2-1, with D unresolved. The CDR3 runs 12 residues. V lost 3 bases, J lost 5 bases, and 8 bases lay in between. The germline CDR1 and CDR2 sequences are DFQATT and SNEGSKA (reference sequence). CDR3 region: CSARATNNEQFF. Here the CDR3 DNA reads TGCAGTGCTAGGGCTACTAACAATGAGCAGTTCTTC.

The sample holds many counts of this clonotype. The chain joins TRBV5-1 to TRBJ2-7; 8 nucleotides line up with TRBD2. J lost 1 base, V lost 2 bases, and 2 bases had no gene match. The CDR3 has 14 amino acids. Germline CDR1 SGHRS, CDR2 YFSETQ. The CDR3: CASSFSGSSYEQYF. The CDR3 DNA follows: TGCGCCAGCAGCTTCAGCGGGAGTTCCTACGAGCAGTACTTC.

This clonotype was counted at least ten times. V usage is TRBV7-2 and J usage is TRBJ1-3; D uncertain. CDR1 is SGHTA and CDR2 is FQGNSA in the germline V gene. The CDR3 has 14 residues. V lost 4 bases and J lost 0, with 7 bases in between. Here the CDR3 reads CASSSIGSGNTIYF. The CDR3 DNA sequence: TGTGCCAGCAGCTCGATCGGCTCTGGAAACACCATATATTTT.

This clonotype showed up just a few times. V usage is TRBV7-9 and J usage is TRBJ1-4, with D perhaps matching TRBD1 (5 bases). Trimming left V 7 bases short and J 0 bases short, with 12 bases between. The CDR3 contains 15 residues. Germline lookup yields CDR1 SEHNR and CDR2 FQNEAQ (reference sequence). This chain's CDR3 is CASTPDSSTNEKLFF. In nucleotides, the CDR3 is TGTGCCAGCACTCCCGACAGTTCAACTAATGAAAAACTGTTTTTT. Full variable domain (rest looked up from reference TRBV7-9 and TRBJ1-4): DTGVSQNPRHKITKRGQNVTFRCDPISEHNRLYWYRQTLGQGPEFLTYFQNEAQLEKSRLLSDRFSAERPKGSFSTLEIQRTEQGDSAMYLCASTPDSSTNEKLFFGSGTQLSVL.

The V call is TRBV28, the J call TRBJ2-1; D might be TRBD1 or TRBD2, each matching 5 bases. The CDR3 loop spans 14 amino acids. Per the germline V gene, CDR1 is MDHEN and CDR2 is SYDVKM. V was cut by 5 bases and J by 6 bases, with 14 bases left in between. The CDR3 reads CASSPPGPFNEQFF. CDR3 DNA: TGTGCCAGCAGTCCCCCGGGACCGTTCAATGAGCAGTTCTTC.

The rearrangement joins TRBV7-3 to TRBJ2-3; 10 nucleotides agree with TRBD2. This CDR3 contains 16 residues. V lost 2 bases, J lost 2 bases, and 4 bases stayed unmatched. Germline CDR1 and CDR2: SGHTA and FQGTGA. The CDR3 coding sequence is TGTGCCAGCAGCTTACCGCTAGCGGGGGACACAGATACGCAGTATTTT. It codes for CASSLPLAGDTDTQYF.

In this sample, this clonotype turned up many times. The rearrangement uses TRBV6-5 and TRBJ1-1; weak D call: TRBD1 (5 bases). The V end lost 2 bases, the J end lost 1 base, and 5 bases lay between the germline ends. Germline CDR1 and CDR2: MNHEY and SVGAGI. The CDR3 consists of 13 residues. The CDR3 reads CASSYTGNTEAFF. The CDR3 DNA reads TGTGCCAGCAGTTACACAGGGAACACTGAAGCTTTCTTT.

The genes are TRBV20-1 and TRBJ2-5; a weak D match, TRBD2 (5 bases). Germline V gives CDR1 DFQATT, CDR2 SNEGSKA (reference sequence). V shed 5 bases and J shed 5 bases, with 9 bases lying between them. This CDR3 has 11 residues. The CDR3 here is CSAERRETQYF. CDR3 nucleotides: TGCAGTGCTGAAAGGAGGGAGACCCAGTACTTC.

This clonotype was found many times. The chain combines TRBV27 with TRBJ1-2; D unclear. Looked up from germline, CDR1 is MNHEY and CDR2 is SMNVEV (reference sequence). CDR3 length: 14 amino acids. Trimming took 6 bases from V and 7 from J, leaving 18 bases between them. Here the CDR3 reads CASRPGSSLGGYTF. CDR3 nucleotide sequence: TGTGCCAGCAGACCCGGGTCATCTTTGGGTGGCTACACCTTC.

This clonotype was seen a few times. The CDR3 DNA sequence: TGTGCCAGCAGCCCCCCGAACGGGGAGCTGTTTTTT. Amino acid sequence: CASSPPNGELFF. The rearrangement uses TRBV27 and TRBJ2-2, with D unresolved. The CDR3 sequence is 12 residues long. V lost 6 bases to trimming and J lost 7 bases, with 9 bases between them. The germline CDR1 and CDR2 sequences are MNHEY and SMNVEV (reference sequence).